A selection of T cell receptor beta chains follows, all from one sample in a study of blood T cells in healthy people across ages. TCRdb re-analysed the 5' RACE reads in MiXCR, keeping a single row per CDR3 protein. This sample yields around 1,600,000 distinct CDR3 sequences, of which under 55% are seen a single time; just over 4% belongs to the top ten. Sequenced sample: blood. Receptors were obtained from a woman aged 18-30 years in good health. CDR3s include the opening cysteine and the closing phenylalanine or tryptophan. Fields, in order: J gene, V gene, CDR3 protein.

J: TRBJ2-7; V: TRBV7-2; CDR3: CASSFITEAYEQYF
J: TRBJ2-7; V: TRBV5-1; CDR3: CASSMSRGGRETRYF
J: TRBJ2-7; V: TRBV15; CDR3: CATSPFGRGSSYNEQYF
J: -; V: TRBV9; CDR3: CASSVVPDINEQYF
J: TRBJ1-4; V: TRBV4-2; CDR3: CASSQITDRAEKLFF
J: TRBJ2-7; V: TRBV5-1; CDR3: CASSLDGPLYEQYF
J: TRBJ1-2; V: TRBV20-1; CDR3: CSARVRSEEFSNGYTF
J: TRBJ1-1; V: TRBV6-5; CDR3: CASRPLNRPNTEAFF
J: TRBJ1-1; V: TRBV7-9; CDR3: CASSLSLGVDTEAFF
J: TRBJ2-1; V: TRBV7-3; CDR3: CASSLTASGSGLFF
J: TRBJ2-3; V: TRBV24-1; CDR3: CATLPDTQYF
J: TRBJ2-1; V: TRBV7-9; CDR3: CASSLFFKDSWNEQFF
J: TRBJ2-5; V: TRBV29-1; CDR3: CSLKTANRGSQETQYF
J: TRBJ1-2; V: TRBV6-5; CDR3: CASNKYSRDTPGYTF
J: TRBJ2-6; V: TRBV5-5; CDR3: CASSSDDRGTGANVLTF
J: TRBJ2-7; V: TRBV4-3; CDR3: CASSQGNAYEQYF
J: TRBJ2-1; V: TRBV7-9; CDR3: CASSLGAGGNNEQFF
J: TRBJ1-5; V: TRBV20-1; CDR3: CSARHLRKPNQPQHF
J: TRBJ1-5; V: TRBV19; CDR3: CASQGRASNQPQHF
J: -; V: TRBV7-2; CDR3: CASSLVGGISETQYF
J: TRBJ1-3; V: TRBV4-1; CDR3: CASSLPQGRRNTIYF
J: TRBJ1-2; V: TRBV7-8; CDR3: CASSPESGVYYGYTF
J: TRBJ1-2; V: TRBV20-1; CDR3: CSVGEIRGGGYTF
J: TRBJ2-3; V: TRBV12-3/TRBV12-4; CDR3: CASSWVRTDTQYF
J: TRBJ2-1; V: TRBV12-3/TRBV12-4; CDR3: CASSLRQGRDEQFF
J: TRBJ1-2; V: TRBV7-9; CDR3: CASSLDRGLTYGYTF
J: TRBJ2-7; V: TRBV4-1; CDR3: CASSPGLAGFSYEQYF
J: TRBJ2-7; V: TRBV13; CDR3: CASSLGGASGGSLQYF
J: TRBJ2-7; V: TRBV12-3/TRBV12-4; CDR3: CASSFRGGYEQYF
J: TRBJ2-1; V: TRBV20-1; CDR3: CSARDWGQVEVYEQFF
J: TRBJ2-7; V: TRBV6-2/TRBV6-3; CDR3: CASRSGTGISYEQYF
J: TRBJ2-3; V: TRBV12-3/TRBV12-4; CDR3: CASIGISTDTQYF
J: TRBJ1-2; V: TRBV25-1; CDR3: CASSEHRDSGYGYTF
J: TRBJ1-3; V: TRBV3-1; CDR3: CASGLTTVGNTIYF
J: TRBJ1-2; V: TRBV30; CDR3: CAWRLIRGVGDYGYTF
J: TRBJ2-3; V: TRBV12-3/TRBV12-4; CDR3: CASSFIGSGIRTDTQYF
J: TRBJ1-5; V: TRBV20-1; CDR3: CSATDGPGINQPQHF
J: TRBJ2-1; V: TRBV25-1; CDR3: CASSSRQGGPYNEQFF
J: TRBJ2-1; V: TRBV18; CDR3: CASSPSGQGDEQFF
J: TRBJ1-4; V: TRBV2; CDR3: CASSDITRNSMGLYEKLFF
J: TRBJ2-3; V: TRBV4-2; CDR3: CASSQPSARPSLRSDTQYF
J: TRBJ2-7; V: TRBV7-9; CDR3: CASSLARQGQQYF
J: TRBJ2-1; V: TRBV7-3; CDR3: CASSLSGRESYNEQFF
J: -; V: TRBV6-2/TRBV6-3; CDR3: CAGSAWTSGQETQYF
J: TRBJ2-3; V: TRBV3-1; CDR3: CASSPTAASDTQYF
J: -; V: TRBV7-2; CDR3: CASSLAGSTYNEQYF
J: TRBJ1-1; V: TRBV2; CDR3: CASKQDIMNTEAFF
J: TRBJ1-1; V: TRBV6-2/TRBV6-3; CDR3: CATSAGFFTEAFF
J: TRBJ1-4; V: TRBV28; CDR3: CASSSQGKTNEKLFF
J: TRBJ1-6; V: TRBV2; CDR3: CASRFTENSPPHF
J: TRBJ2-7; V: TRBV3-1; CDR3: CASSAQADYEQYF
J: -; V: TRBV6-5; CDR3: CASKPRLQETQFF
J: TRBJ2-5; V: TRBV7-2; CDR3: CASRPRDSQQLTETQYF
J: TRBJ1-2; V: TRBV4-3; CDR3: CASSQESRPGSYGYTF
J: TRBJ2-3; V: TRBV27; CDR3: CASNGLGGGTQYF
J: TRBJ2-1; V: TRBV29-1; CDR3: CSVLSGGAAYNEQFF
J: TRBJ2-4; V: TRBV29-1; CDR3: CSVETFDRVDKNIQYF
J: TRBJ2-5; V: TRBV7-2; CDR3: CASSPTGVVAGQYF
J: TRBJ1-2; V: TRBV10-3; CDR3: CAISGTENIYGYTF
J: TRBJ1-2; V: TRBV2; CDR3: CASSAAGNYGYTF